The 10 T cell receptor beta chains listed next were all sequenced from one sample in a study of blood T cells in healthy people across ages. With a J-beta primer mix and a sample-barcoded 5' primer, a second PCR ran about 6 to 11 cycles. MiXCR, applied by TCRdb to the 5' RACE reads, yields one record per CDR3 protein. The sample lists some 1.5 million distinct CDR3 sequences; roughly 27% were seen once. The sequenced material came from blood. These receptors came from a woman aged 25 to 39 in good health.

In the case of this clonotype: A much larger clone differs from this one at a single base, so this may be a read error. The V and J genes are TRBV5-6 and TRBJ2-7; 9 positions agree with TRBD1. The CDR3 has 13 residues. CDR1 and CDR2 from the germline V gene are SGHDT and YYEEEE. CDR3 nucleotides: TGTACCAGCAGCATGGACAGGGGAGGAGAGCAGTACTTC. Protein sequence: CTSSMDRGGEQYF. Supplemented by reference TRBV5-6 and TRBJ2-7, the full variable domain reads DAGVTQSPTHLIKTRGQQVTLRCSPKSGHDTVSWYQQALGQGPQFIFQYYEEEERQRGNFPDRFSGHQFPNYSSELNVNALLLGDSALYLCTSSMDRGGEQYFGPGTRLTVT.

This clonotype showed up many times. This sequence joins TRBV6-6 and TRBJ2-7; D is perhaps TRBD2 (6 bases). The CDR3 spans 16 residues. Per the germline V gene, CDR1 is MNHNY and CDR2 is SVGAGI (reference sequence). The V gene lost 5 bases and the J gene lost 7 bases, with 24 bases spanning the gap. The CDR3 sequence is CASSQSRSGEAQEQYF. The CDR3 DNA reads as TGTGCCAGCAGTCAAAGCCGTAGCGGAGAAGCTCAGGAGCAGTACTTC.

This clonotype was detected only a few times. The chain links TRBV7-9 to TRBJ2-3; D not certain. Trimming removed 5 bases from V and 3 bases from J, with 9 bases in between. This CDR3 has 13 amino acids. Germline-derived CDR1 and CDR2 are SEHNR and FQNEAQ (reference sequence). Written as DNA, the CDR3 is TGTGCCAGCAGCCGCACCGAGACAGATACGCAGTATTTT. It specifies CASSRTETDTQYF. The variable domain in full, with the rest retrieved from reference TRBV7-9 and TRBJ2-3, is DTGVSQNPRHKITKRGQNVTFRCDPISEHNRLYWYRQTLGQGPEFLTYFQNEAQLEKSRLLSDRFSAERPKGSFSTLEIQRTEQGDSAMYLCASSRTETDTQYFGPGTRLTVL.

Only a few counts were recorded for this clonotype. The J gene is TRBJ2-5, the V gene TRBV11-2, with D perhaps TRBD2 (5 bases). The germline V gene has CDR1 SGHAT and CDR2 FQNNGV. V was cut by 0 bases and J by 4 bases, with 12 bases left in between. This CDR3 region has 15 residues. The CDR3 DNA reads as TGTGCCAGCAGCTTAGATGGGAAAGAGGGAGAGACCCAGTACTTC. Amino acids: CASSLDGKEGETQYF.

This clonotype was observed at least ten times. This sequence joins TRBV29-1 and TRBJ1-2; no firm D call. The CDR3 has 14 amino acids. Trimming took off 3 bases at V and 5 bases at J, with 16 bases between the two ends. CDR1 is SQVTM and CDR2 is ANQGSEA in the germline V gene. This chain's CDR3 is CSVDWGDTGYGYTF. In nucleotides, the CDR3 is TGCAGCGTTGATTGGGGAGATACTGGTTATGGCTACACCTTC. The full variable domain, its missing parts supplied by reference TRBV29-1 and TRBJ1-2, is SAVISQKPSRDICQRGTSLTIQCQVDSQVTMMFWYRQQPGQSLTLIATANQGSEATYESGFVIDKFPISRPNLTFSTLTVSNMSPEDSSIYLCSVDWGDTGYGYTFGSGTRLTVV.

This clonotype came up many times. The chain joins TRBV9 to TRBJ2-6; D not resolved. The germline V gene has CDR1 SGDLS and CDR2 YYNGEE. This CDR3 is built from 13 residues. V was clipped by 0 bases and J by 3 bases, with 1 base between them. The CDR3: CASSVDGANVLTF. The CDR3 DNA reads as TGTGCCAGCAGCGTAGATGGGGCCAACGTCCTGACTTTC.

The gene calls are TRBV2 and TRBJ1-4; D might be TRBD1 (6 bases). CDR3 length: 15 residues. Germline V gives CDR1 SNHLY, CDR2 FYNNEI. The V gene lost 5 bases and the J gene lost 7 bases, with 17 bases spanning the gap. CDR3 coding DNA: TGTGCCAGCAGTTTTGAGGGGGGAGGCAGTGAAAAACTGTTTTTT. Translating it yields CASSFEGGGSEKLFF.

A single count supports this clonotype. The chain is built from TRBV6-5 and TRBJ1-3; D gene uncertain. Germline V gene sequence: CDR1 MNHEY, CDR2 SVGAGI. V lost 6 bases and J 5 bases, leaving 11 bases between the germline ends. This CDR3 has 13 amino acids. The CDR3 spells CASSAITRNTIYF. The CDR3, as DNA: TGTGCCAGCAGCGCTATTACTCGAAACACCATATATTTT.

The chain combines TRBV9 with TRBJ1-1, with D tentatively TRBD1 (6 bases). The V end was cut by 4 bases, the J end by 4 bases, with 20 bases between. There are 16 residues in the CDR3. The V gene's germline CDR1 is SGDLS and CDR2 YYNGEE. CDR3: CASSPGRGAFFTEAFF. The CDR3 coding sequence is TGTGCCAGCAGCCCAGGGAGGGGGGCGTTTTTCACTGAAGCTTTCTTT. Together with reference TRBV9 and TRBJ1-1, the CDR3 gives the full variable domain: DSGVTQTPKHLITATGQRVTLRCSPRSGDLSVYWYQQSLDQGLQFLIQYYNGEERAKGNILERFSAQQFPDLHSELNLSSLELGDSALYFCASSPGRGAFFTEAFFGQGTRLTVV.

This clonotype has just one count. This chain uses TRBV18 with TRBJ1-1; D is possibly TRBD1 (6 bases). Germline CDR1 reads KGHSH; CDR2 reads LQKENI. V lost 8 bases, J lost 6 bases, and 19 bases lay in between. This CDR3 is 14 amino acids long. The CDR3 region is CASIPGVHRAEAFF. CDR3 bases: TGTGCCAGCATACCAGGGGTCCATCGGGCTGAAGCTTTCTTT.